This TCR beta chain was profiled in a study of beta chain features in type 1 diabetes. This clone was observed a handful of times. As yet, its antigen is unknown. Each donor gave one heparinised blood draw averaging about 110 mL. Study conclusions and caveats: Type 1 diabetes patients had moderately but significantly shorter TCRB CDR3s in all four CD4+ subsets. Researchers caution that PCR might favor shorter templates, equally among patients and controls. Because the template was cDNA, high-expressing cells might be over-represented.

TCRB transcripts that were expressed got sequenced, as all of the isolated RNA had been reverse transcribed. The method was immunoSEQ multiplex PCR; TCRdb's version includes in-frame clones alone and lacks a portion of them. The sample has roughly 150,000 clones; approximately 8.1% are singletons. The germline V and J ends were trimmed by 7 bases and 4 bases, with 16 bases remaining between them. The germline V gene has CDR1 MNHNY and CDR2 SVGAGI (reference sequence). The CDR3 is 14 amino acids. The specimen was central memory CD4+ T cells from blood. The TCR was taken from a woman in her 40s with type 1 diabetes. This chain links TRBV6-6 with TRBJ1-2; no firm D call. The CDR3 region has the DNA TGTGCCAGCACGCCCTCCCTTGGACTCTATGGCTACACCTTC. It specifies CASTPSLGLYGYTF.